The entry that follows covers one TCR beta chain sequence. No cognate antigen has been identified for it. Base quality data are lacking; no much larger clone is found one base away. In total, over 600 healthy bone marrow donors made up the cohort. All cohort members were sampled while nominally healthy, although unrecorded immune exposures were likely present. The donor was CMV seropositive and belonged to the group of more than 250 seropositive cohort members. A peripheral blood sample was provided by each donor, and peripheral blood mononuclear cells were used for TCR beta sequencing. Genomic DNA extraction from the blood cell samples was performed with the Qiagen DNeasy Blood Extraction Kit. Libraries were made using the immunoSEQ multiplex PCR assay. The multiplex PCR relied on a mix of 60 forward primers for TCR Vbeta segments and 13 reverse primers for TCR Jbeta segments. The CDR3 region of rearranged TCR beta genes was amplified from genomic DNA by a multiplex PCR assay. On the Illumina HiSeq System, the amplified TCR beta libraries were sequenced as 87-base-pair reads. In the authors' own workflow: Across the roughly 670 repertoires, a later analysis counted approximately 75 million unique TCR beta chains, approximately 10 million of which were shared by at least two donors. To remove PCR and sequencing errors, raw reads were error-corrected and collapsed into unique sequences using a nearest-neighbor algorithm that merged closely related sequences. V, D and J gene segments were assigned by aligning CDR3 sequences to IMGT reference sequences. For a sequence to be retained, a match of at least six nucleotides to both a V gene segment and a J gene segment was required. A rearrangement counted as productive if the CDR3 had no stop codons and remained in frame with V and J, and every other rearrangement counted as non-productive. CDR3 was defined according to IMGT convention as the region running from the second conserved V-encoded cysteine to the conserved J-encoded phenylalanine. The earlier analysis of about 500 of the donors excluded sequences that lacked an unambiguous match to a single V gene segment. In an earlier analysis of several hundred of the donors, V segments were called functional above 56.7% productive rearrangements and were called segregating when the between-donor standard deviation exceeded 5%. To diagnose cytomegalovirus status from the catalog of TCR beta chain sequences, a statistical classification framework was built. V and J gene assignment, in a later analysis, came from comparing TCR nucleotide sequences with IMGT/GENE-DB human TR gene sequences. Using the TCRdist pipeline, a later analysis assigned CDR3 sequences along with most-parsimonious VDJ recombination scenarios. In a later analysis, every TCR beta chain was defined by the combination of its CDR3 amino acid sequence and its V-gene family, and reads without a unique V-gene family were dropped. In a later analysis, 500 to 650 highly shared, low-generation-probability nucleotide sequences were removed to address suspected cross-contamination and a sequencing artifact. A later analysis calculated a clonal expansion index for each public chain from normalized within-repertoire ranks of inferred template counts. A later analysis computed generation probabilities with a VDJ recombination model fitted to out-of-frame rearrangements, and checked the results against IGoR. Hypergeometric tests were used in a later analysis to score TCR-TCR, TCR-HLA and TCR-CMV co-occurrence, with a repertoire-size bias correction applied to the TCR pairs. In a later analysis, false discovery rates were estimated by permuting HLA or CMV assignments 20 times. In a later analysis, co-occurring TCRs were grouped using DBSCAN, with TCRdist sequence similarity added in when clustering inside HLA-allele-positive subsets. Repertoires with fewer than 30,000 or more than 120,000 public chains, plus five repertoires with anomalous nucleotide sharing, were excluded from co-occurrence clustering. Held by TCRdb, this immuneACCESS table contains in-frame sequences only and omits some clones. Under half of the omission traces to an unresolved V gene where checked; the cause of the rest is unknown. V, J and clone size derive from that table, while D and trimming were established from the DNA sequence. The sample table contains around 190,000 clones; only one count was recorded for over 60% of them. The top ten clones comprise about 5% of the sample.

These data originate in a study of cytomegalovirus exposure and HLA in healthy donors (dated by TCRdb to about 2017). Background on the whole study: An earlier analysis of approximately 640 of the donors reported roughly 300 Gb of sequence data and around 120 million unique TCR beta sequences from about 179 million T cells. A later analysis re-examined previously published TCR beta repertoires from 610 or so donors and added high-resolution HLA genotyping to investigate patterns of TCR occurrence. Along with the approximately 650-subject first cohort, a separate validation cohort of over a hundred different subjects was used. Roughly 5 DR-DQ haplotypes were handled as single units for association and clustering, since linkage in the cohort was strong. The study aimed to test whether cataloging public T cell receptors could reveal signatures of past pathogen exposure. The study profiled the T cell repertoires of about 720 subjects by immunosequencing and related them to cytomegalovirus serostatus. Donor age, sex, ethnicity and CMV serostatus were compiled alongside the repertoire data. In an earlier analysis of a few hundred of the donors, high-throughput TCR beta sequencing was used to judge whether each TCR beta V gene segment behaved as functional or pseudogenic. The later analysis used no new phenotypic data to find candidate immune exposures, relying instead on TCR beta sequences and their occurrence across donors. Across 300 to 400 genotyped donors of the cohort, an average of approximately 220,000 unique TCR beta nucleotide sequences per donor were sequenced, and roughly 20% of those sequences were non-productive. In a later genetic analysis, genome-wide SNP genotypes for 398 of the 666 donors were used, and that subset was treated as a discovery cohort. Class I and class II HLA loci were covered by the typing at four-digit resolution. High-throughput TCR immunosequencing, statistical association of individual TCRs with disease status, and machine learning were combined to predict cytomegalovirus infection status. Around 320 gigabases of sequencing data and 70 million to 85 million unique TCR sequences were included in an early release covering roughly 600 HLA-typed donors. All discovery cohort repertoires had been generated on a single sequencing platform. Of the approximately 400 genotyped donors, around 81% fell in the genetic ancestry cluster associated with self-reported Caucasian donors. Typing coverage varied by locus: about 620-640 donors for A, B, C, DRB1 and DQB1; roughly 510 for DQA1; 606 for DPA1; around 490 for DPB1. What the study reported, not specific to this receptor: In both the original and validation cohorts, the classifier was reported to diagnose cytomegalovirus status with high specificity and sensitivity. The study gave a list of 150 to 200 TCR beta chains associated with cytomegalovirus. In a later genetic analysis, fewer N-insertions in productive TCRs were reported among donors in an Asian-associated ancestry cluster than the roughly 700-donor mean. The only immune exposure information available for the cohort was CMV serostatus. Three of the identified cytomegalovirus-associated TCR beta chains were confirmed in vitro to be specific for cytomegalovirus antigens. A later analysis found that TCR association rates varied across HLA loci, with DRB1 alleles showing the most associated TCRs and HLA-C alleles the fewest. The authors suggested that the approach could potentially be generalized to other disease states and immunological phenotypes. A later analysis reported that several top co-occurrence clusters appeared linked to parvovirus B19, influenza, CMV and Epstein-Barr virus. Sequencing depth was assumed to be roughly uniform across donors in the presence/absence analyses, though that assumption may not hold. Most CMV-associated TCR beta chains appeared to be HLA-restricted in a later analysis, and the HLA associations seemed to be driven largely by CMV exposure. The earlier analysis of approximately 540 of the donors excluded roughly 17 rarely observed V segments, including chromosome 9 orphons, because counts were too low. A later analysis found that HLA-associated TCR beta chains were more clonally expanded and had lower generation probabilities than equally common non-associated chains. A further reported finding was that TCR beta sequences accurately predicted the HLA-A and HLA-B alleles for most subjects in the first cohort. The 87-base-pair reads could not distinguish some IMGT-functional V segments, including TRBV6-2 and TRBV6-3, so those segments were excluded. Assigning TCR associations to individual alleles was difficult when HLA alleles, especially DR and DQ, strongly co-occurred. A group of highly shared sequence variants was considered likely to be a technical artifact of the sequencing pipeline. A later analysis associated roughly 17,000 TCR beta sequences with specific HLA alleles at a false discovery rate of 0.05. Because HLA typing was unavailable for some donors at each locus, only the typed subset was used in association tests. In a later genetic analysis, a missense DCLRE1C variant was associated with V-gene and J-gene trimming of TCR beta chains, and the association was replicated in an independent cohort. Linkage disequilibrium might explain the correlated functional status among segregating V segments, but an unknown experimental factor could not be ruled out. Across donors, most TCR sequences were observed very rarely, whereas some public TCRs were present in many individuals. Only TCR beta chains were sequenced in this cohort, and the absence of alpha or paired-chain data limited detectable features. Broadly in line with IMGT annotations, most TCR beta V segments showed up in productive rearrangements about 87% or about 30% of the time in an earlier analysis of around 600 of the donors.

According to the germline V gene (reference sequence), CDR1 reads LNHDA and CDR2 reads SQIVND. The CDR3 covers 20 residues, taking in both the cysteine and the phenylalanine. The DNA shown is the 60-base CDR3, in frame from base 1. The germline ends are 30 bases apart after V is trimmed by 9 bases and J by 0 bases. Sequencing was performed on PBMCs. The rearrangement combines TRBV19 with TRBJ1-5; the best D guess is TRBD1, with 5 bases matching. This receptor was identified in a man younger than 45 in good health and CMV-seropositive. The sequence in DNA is TGTGCCAGACCCCTGTGTTCCACTCGGGGGGGTATATATAGCAATCAGCCCCAGCATTTT. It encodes CARPLCSTRGGIYSNQPQHF.